Sequencing of this T cell receptor (beta chain) was carried out in a study of blood T cell repertoires in COVID-19. TCRdb's table, derived via immunoSEQ multiplex PCR, lists solely in-frame clones and lacks some. The sample has about 250,000 clones, around 85% seen once; the top ten hold about 9.6%. The sequence derives from a man aged 80 or over with acute or convalescent COVID-19. Sequencing was carried out using peripheral blood.

This CDR3 reads CASSSGQYNQPQHF. Here the CDR3 DNA reads TGTGCCAGTAGTTCCGGACAGTACAATCAGCCCCAGCATTTT. The genes are TRBV19 and TRBJ1-5, with D perhaps matching TRBD1 (6 bases). This CDR3 is 14 amino acids long. V shed 5 bases and J shed 3 bases, with 11 bases lying between them. Looked up from germline, CDR1 is LNHDA and CDR2 is SQIVND (reference sequence).